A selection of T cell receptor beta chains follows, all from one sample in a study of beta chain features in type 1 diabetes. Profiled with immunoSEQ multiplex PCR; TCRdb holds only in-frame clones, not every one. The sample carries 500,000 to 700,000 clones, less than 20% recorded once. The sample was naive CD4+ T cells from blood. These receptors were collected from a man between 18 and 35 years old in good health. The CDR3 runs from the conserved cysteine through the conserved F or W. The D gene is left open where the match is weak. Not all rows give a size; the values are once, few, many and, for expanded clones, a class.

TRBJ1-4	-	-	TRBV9	CASSVEGESNEKLFF	TGTGCCAGCAGCGTAGAAGGGGAATCTAATGAAAAACTGTTTTTT
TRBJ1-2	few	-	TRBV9	CASSGRGHGYTF	TGTGCCAGCAGCGGGAGGGGTCATGGCTACACCTTC
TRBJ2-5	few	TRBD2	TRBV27	CASSPGLAGETQYF	TGTGCCAGCAGCCCGGGACTAGCTGGGGAGACCCAGTACTTC
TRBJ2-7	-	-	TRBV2	CASRVGGEQYF	TGTGCCAGCAGGGTAGGTGGCGAGCAGTACTTC
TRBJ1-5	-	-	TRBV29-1	CSARVGPNQPQHF	TGCAGCGCCAGGGTTGGCCCAAATCAGCCCCAGCATTTT
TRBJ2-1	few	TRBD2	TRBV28	CASRSTSGSSYNEQFF	TGTGCCAGCAGGTCAACTAGCGGGAGCTCCTACAATGAGCAGTTCTTC
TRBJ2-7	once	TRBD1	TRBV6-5	CASSSRGQGSNEQYF	TGTGCCAGCAGCAGTCGTGGACAGGGTAGCAACGAGCAGTACTTC
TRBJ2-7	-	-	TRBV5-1	CASSLGGLSSYEQYF	TGCGCCAGCAGCTTGGGGGGCCTCAGCTCCTACGAGCAGTACTTC
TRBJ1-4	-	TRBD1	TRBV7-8	CASSLARTGSLFF	TGTGCCAGCAGCTTAGCAAGGACAGGGTCACTGTTTTTT
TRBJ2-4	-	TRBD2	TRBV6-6	CASSLTSGRGSYIQYF	TGTGCCAGCAGTCTGACTAGCGGGAGGGGTTCGTACATTCAGTACTTC
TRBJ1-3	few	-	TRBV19	CASSYSLSGNTIYF	TGTGCCAGTAGTTACAGCCTCTCTGGAAACACCATATATTTT
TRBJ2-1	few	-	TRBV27	CASSLERVQFSNNEQFF	TGTGCCAGCAGTTTAGAGAGGGTACAATTCTCCAACAATGAGCAGTTCTTC
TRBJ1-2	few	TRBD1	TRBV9	CASSVASTGVYGYTF	TGTGCCAGCAGCGTGGCTTCGACAGGGGTCTATGGCTACACCTTC
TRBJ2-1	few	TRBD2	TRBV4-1	CASSSLAGPYNEQFF	TGCGCCAGCAGCTCGTTAGCGGGACCCTACAATGAGCAGTTCTTC
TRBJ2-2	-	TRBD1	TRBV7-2	CASSLNTGAALNTGELFF	TGTGCCAGCAGCTTAAATACAGGGGCCGCCCTGAACACCGGGGAGCTGTTTTTT
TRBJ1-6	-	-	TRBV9	CASSSTQGHQNSPLHF	TGTGCCAGCAGCTCCACCCAAGGACACCAAAATTCACCCCTCCACTTT
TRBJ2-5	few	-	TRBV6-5	CASRQKGETQYF	TGTGCCAGCAGACAAAAGGGGGAGACCCAGTACTTC
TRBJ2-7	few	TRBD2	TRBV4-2	CASSQRTSGSSYEQYF	TGTGCCAGCAGCCAAAGGACTAGCGGGAGCTCCTACGAGCAGTACTTC
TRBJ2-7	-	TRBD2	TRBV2	CATRRGGFSYEQYF	TGTGCCACCCGGCGGGGGGGCTTCTCCTACGAGCAGTACTTC
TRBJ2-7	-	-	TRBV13	CASSLGGRREQYF	TGTGCCAGCAGCTTGGGGGGGCGACGCGAGCAGTACTTC
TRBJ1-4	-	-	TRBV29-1	CSVRRENEKLFF	TGCAGCGTTAGACGGGAGAATGAAAAACTGTTTTTT
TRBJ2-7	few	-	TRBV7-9	CASSSQGPEQYF	TGTGCCAGCAGCTCACAGGGCCCCGAGCAGTACTTC
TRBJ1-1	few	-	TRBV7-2	CASSLGTGLNTEAFF	TGTGCCAGCAGCTTAGGAACAGGACTAAACACTGAAGCTTTCTTT
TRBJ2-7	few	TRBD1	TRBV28	CASTLGTGISYEQYF	TGTGCCAGCACTTTGGGGACAGGGATCTCCTACGAGCAGTACTTC
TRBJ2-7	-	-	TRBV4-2	CASSQEVGGLEQYF	TGTGCCAGCAGCCAAGAAGTGGGGGGCCTGGAGCAGTACTTC
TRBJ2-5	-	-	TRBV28	CASNLSGGTQYF	TGTGCCAGCAACCTCAGTGGGGGAACCCAGTACTTC
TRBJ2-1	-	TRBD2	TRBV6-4	CASSKEAGTNEQFF	TGTGCCAGCAGTAAGGAAGCGGGGACCAATGAGCAGTTCTTC
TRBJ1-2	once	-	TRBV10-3	CAISEQNYGYTF	TGTGCCATCAGTGAGCAAAACTATGGCTACACCTTC
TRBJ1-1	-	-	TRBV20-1	CSAGRQDEAFF	TGCAGTGCTGGCCGGCAGGATGAAGCTTTCTTT
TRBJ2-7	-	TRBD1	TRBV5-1	CASSLSQGVHEQYF	TGCGCCAGCAGCTTGTCACAGGGGGTCCACGAGCAGTACTTC
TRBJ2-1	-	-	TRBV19	CASSTPSGSGEYYNEQFF	TGTGCCAGTAGTACCCCCTCGGGTAGCGGAGAATACTACAATGAGCAGTTCTTC
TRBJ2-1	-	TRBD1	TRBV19	CASSIRTGPRHGTVREFF	TGTGCCAGTAGTATTAGGACAGGCCCACGGCACGGCACGGTTAGGGAGTTCTTC
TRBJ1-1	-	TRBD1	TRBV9	CASSVGRDRGGSSTEAFF	TGTGCCAGCAGCGTAGGGAGGGACAGGGGTGGTTCGTCCACTGAAGCTTTCTTT
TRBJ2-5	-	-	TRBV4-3	CASSPQRGKQETQYF	TGCGCCAGCAGCCCCCAAAGGGGAAAGCAAGAGACCCAGTACTTC
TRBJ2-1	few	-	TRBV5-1	CASSLAPTRTNNEQFF	TGCGCCAGCAGCTTGGCCCCGACAAGGACCAACAATGAGCAGTTCTTC
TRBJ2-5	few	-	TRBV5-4	CASSFIQGEETQYF	TGTGCCAGCAGCTTCATACAGGGTGAAGAGACCCAGTACTTC
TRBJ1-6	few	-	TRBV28	CASTTRPGGYNSPLHF	TGTGCCAGCACCACACGACCCGGAGGGTATAATTCACCCCTCCACTTT
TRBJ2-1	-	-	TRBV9	CASSINSDNEQFF	TGTGCCAGCAGCATCAACAGCGACAATGAGCAGTTCTTC
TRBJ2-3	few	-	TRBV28	CASSPPTVSDTQYF	TGTGCCAGCAGTCCGCCTACCGTTTCAGATACGCAGTATTTT
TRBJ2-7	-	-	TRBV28	CAAGDREQYF	TGTGCCGCAGGGGATCGCGAGCAGTACTTC
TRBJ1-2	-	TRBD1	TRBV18	CASSPSARDRVYGYTF	TGTGCCAGCTCACCGTCGGCCCGGGACAGGGTATATGGCTACACCTTC
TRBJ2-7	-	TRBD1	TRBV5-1	CASSRQGYEQYF	TGCGCCAGCAGCAGACAGGGTTACGAGCAGTACTTC
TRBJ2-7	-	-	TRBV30	CAWSGLRQRYF	TGTGCCTGGAGTGGCTTGCGGCAGCGCTACTTC
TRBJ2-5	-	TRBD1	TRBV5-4	CASSLRQGVQTQYF	TGTGCCAGCAGCTTGCGGCAGGGGGTGCAGACCCAGTACTTC
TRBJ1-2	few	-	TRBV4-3	CASSQEGGLGYTF	TGCGCCAGCAGCCAAGAAGGGGGTCTCGGCTACACCTTC
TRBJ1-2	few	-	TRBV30	CAWSSRAGGYTF	TGTGCCTGGAGTAGCAGGGCAGGGGGCTACACCTTC
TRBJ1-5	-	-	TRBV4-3	CASSQSTGGPQHF	TGCGCCAGCAGCCAATCGACTGGAGGGCCCCAGCATTTT